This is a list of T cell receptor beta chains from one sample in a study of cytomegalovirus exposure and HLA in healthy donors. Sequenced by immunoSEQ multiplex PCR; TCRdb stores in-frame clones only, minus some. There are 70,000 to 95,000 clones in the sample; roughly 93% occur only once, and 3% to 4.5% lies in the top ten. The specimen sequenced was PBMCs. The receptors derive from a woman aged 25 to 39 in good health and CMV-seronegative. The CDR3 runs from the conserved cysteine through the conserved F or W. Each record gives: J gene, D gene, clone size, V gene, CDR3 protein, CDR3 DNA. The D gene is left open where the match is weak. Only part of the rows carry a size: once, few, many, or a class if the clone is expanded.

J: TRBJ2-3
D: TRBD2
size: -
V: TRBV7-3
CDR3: CASSSRTSRRTDTQYF
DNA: TGTGCCAGCAGCTCCCGGACTAGCAGACGCACAGATACGCAGTATTTT

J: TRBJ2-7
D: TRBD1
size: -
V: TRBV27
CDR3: CASRKRDRVHEQYF
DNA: TGTGCCAGCCGAAAACGGGACAGGGTCCACGAGCAGTACTTC

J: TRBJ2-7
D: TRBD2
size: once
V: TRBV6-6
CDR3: CASSYESGGREEQYF
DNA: TGTGCCAGCAGTTACGAATCGGGGGGGCGGGAGGAGCAGTACTTC

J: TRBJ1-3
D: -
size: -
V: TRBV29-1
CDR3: CSGQGGAGGNTIYF
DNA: TGCAGCGGTCAAGGGGGGGCAGGAGGAAACACCATATATTTT

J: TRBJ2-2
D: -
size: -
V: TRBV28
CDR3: CASRQGGTQRAHTGELFF
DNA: TGTGCCAGCAGGCAGGGTGGAACCCAGCGAGCCCACACCGGGGAGCTGTTTTTT

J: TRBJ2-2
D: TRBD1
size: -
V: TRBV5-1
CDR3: CASSRRLGGGDTGELFF
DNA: TGCGCCAGCAGCCGCCGATTAGGGGGCGGCGACACCGGGGAGCTGTTTTTT

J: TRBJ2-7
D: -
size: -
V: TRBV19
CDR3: CASSNPAYPYEQYF
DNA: TGTGCCAGTAGTAATCCCGCCTACCCCTACGAGCAGTACTTC

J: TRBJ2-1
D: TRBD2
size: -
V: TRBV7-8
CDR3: CASSLRSGSSHEQFF
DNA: TGTGCCAGCAGCTTAAGGAGCGGGAGTTCTCATGAGCAGTTCTTC

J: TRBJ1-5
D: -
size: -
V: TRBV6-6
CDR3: CASRFQDQPQHF
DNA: TGTGCCAGCAGGTTCCAGGATCAGCCCCAGCATTTT

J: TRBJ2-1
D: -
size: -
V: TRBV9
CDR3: CASSVAGRGTPNEQFF
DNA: TGTGCCAGCAGCGTAGCTGGGCGGGGGACACCCAATGAGCAGTTCTTC

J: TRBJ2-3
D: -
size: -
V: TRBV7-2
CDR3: CASSSRGGPRTDTQYF
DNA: TGTGCCAGCAGCTCGCGGGGAGGCCCCCGCACAGATACGCAGTATTTT